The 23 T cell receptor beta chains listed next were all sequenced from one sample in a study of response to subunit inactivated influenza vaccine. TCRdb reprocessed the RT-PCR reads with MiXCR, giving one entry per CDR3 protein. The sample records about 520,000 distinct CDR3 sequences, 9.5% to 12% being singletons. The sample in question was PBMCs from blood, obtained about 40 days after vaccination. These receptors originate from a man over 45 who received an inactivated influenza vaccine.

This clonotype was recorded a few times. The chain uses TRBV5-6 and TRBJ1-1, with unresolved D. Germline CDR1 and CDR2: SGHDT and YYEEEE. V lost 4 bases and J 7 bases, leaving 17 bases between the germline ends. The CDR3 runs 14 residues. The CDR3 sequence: CASSDVRVRSEAFF. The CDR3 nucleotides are TGTGCCAGCAGCGATGTTCGGGTTAGGAGTGAAGCTTTCTTT.

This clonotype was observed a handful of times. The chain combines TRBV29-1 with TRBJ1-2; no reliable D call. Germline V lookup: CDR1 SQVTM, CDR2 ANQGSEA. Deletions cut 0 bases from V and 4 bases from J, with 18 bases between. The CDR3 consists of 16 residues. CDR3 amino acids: CSVEDHLGPGGYGYTF. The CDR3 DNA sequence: TGCAGCGTTGAAGATCATCTGGGCCCGGGTGGCTATGGCTACACCTTC.

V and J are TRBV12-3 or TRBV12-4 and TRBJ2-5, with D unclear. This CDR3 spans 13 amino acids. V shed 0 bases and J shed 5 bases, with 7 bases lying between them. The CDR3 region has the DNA TGTGCCAGCAGTTTAGCAACGGAGGAGACCCAGTACTTC. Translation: CASSLATEETQYF.

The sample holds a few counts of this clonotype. CDR3 residues: CSARDSISEQYF. The CDR3 region has the DNA TGCAGTGCTAGGGACAGCATCAGCGAGCAGTACTTC. The chain couples TRBV20-1 to TRBJ2-7, with D possibly matching TRBD1 (6 bases). V was clipped by 3 bases and J by 6 bases, with 12 bases between them. Germline-derived CDR1 and CDR2 are DFQATT and SNEGSKA (reference sequence). CDR3 length: 12 amino acids.

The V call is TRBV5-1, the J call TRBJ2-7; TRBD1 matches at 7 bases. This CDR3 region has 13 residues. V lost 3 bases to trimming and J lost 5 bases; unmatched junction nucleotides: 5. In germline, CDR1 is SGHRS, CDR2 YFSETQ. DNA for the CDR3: TGCGCCAGCAGCTCGACAGGGATCCACGAGCAGTACTTC. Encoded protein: CASSSTGIHEQYF.

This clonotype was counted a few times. CDR3 nucleotides: TGTGCCAGCAGCTTGATTGGCTTAGGGTCGGACTCCTACGAGCAGTACTTC. Its translation: CASSLIGLGSDSYEQYF. The V gene is TRBV5-5, the J gene TRBJ2-7; D is unclear. The CDR3 runs to 17 residues. CDR1 SGHKS and CDR2 YYEKEE come from the germline V gene (reference sequence). V lost 1 base to trimming and J lost 0 bases, with 17 bases between them.

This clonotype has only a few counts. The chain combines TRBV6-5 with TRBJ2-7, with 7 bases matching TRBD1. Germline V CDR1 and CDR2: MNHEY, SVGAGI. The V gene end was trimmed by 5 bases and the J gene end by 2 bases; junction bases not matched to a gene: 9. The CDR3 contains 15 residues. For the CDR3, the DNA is TGTGCCAGCAGTAACAGGGGAGTGGGGCCCTACGAGCAGTACTTC. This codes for CASSNRGVGPYEQYF.

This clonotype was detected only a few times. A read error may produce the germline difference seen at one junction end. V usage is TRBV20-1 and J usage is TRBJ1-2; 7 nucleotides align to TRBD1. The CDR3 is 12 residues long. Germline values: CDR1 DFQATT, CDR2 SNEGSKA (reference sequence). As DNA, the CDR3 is TGTAGCTCGTGGCAGGGGGGCTATGGCTACACCTTC. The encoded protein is CSSWQGGYGYTF.

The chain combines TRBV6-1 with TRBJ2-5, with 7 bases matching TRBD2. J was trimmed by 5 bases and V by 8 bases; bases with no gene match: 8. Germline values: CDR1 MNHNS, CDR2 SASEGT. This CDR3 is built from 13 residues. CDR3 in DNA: TGTGCCAGCGCCGCGGGAGCCCACGAGACCCAGTACTTC. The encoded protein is CASAAGAHETQYF.

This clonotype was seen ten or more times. CDR3 amino acids: CASSLTGRGSTEAFF. The CDR3 coding sequence is TGTGCCAGCAGCCTAACAGGTAGGGGTTCGACTGAAGCTTTCTTT. The chain couples TRBV7-2 to TRBJ1-1; D possibly corresponds to TRBD1 (5 bases). The CDR3 length is 15 residues. Trimming shortened V by 5 bases and J by 5 bases, and 18 bases separated the two germline ends. Germline V gene data show CDR1 as SGHTA and CDR2 as FQGNSA.

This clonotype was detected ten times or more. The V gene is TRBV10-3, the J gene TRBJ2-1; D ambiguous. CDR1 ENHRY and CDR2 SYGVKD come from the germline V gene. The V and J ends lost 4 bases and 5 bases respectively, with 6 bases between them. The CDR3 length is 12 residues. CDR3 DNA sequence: TGTGCCATCAGTGTCCAGAACAATGAGCAGTTCTTC. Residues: CAISVQNNEQFF.

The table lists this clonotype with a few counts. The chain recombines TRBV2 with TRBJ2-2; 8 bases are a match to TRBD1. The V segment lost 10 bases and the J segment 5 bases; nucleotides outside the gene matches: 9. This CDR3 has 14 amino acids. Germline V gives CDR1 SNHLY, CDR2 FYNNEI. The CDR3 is CATLGQGRTGELFF. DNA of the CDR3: TGTGCCACCTTAGGACAGGGCAGGACCGGGGAGCTGTTTTTT.

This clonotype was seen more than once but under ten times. CDR3 residues: CASTLGNEQFF. DNA of the CDR3: TGTGCCAGCACCCTAGGGAATGAGCAGTTCTTC. The rearrangement uses TRBV12-3 or TRBV12-4 and TRBJ2-1; D unresolved. V gave up 7 bases and J gave up 7 bases, with 8 bases separating them. The CDR3 runs 11 residues.

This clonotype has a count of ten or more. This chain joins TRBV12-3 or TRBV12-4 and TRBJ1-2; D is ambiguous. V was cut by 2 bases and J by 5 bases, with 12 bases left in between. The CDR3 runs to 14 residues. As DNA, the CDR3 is TGTGCCAGCAGTTTAACCCCCCCGCTATATGGCTACACCTTC. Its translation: CASSLTPPLYGYTF.

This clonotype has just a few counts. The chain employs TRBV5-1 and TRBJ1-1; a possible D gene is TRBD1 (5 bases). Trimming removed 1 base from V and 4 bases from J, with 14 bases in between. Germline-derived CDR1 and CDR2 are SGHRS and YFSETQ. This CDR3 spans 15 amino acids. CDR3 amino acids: CASSLYSGQGTEAFF. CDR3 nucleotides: TGCGCCAGCAGCTTGTACTCAGGGCAGGGCACTGAAGCTTTCTTT. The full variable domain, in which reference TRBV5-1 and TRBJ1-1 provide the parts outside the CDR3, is KAGVTQTPRYLIKTRGQQVTLSCSPISGHRSVSWYQQTPGQGLQFLFEYFSETQRNKGNFPGRFSGRQFSNSRSEMNVSTLELGDSALYLCASSLYSGQGTEAFFGQGTRLTVV.

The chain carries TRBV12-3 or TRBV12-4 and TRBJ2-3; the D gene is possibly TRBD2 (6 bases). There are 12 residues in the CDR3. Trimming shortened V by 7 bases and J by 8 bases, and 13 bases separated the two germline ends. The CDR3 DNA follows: TGTGCCAGCACCCGTCAGGGAGGTACGCAGTATTTT. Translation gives CASTRQGGTQYF.

The CDR3, as DNA: TGCAGTGCCATCGGGACTCCGCAGTATTTT. Amino acids: CSAIGTPQYF. The chain has TRBV20-1 and TRBJ2-3; possible D gene TRBD2, 6 bases. The CDR3 runs 10 residues. V lost 6 bases and J lost 10, with 11 bases in between. Germline values: CDR1 DFQATT, CDR2 SNEGSKA (reference sequence).

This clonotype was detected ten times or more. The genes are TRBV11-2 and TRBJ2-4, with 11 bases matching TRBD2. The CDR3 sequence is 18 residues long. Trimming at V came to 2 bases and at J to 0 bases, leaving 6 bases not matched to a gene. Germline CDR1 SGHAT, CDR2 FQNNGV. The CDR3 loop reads CASSLLTSGAVAKNIQYF. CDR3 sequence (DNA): TGTGCCAGCAGCTTATTGACTAGCGGGGCGGTAGCCAAAAACATTCAGTACTTC.

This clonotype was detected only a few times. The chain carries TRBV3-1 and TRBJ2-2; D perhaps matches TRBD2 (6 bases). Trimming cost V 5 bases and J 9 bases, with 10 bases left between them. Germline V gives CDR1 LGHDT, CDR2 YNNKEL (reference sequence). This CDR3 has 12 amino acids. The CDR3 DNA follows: TGTGCCAGCAGCAAGGCGGGAAGGGAGCTGTTTTTT. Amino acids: CASSKAGRELFF.

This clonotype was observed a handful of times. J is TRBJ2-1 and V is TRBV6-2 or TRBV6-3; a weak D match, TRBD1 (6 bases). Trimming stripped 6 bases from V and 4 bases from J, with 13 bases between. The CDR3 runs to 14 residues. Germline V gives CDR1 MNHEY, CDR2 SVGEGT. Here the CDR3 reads CASRNRVLYNEQFF. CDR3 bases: TGTGCCAGCAGGAACAGGGTCCTATACAATGAGCAGTTCTTC.

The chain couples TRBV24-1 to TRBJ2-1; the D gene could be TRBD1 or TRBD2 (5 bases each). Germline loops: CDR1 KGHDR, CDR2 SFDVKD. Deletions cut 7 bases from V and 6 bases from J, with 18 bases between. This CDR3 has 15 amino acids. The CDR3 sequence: CATRNGRDGPNEQFF. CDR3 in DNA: TGTGCCACCAGAAACGGACGGGACGGTCCCAATGAGCAGTTCTTC.

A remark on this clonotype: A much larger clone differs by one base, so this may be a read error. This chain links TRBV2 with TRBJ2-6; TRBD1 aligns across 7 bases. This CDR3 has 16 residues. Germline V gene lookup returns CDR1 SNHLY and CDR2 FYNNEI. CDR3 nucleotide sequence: TGTGCCAGCAGTAGGGACAGAGCCTCTGTGGCCAACGTCCTGACTTTC. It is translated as CASSRDRASVANVLTF.

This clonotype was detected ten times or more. DNA for the CDR3: TGCAGTGCTAGACCCCCGAAGACGCCAGGGTACGAGCAGTACTTC. Residues: CSARPPKTPGYEQYF. The V gene is TRBV20-1, the J gene TRBJ2-7, with D possibly matching TRBD1 (5 bases). In germline, CDR1 is DFQATT, CDR2 SNEGSKA (reference sequence). V was pared by 2 bases and J by 4 bases, with 18 bases between. The CDR3 length is 15 residues.